These 30 T cell receptor beta chains were all obtained from the same sample, sequenced in a study of tumor-infiltrating lymphocytes in primary liver carcinoma. The researchers obtained blood RNA from unsorted whole blood and also extracted germline DNA. The template, roughly 0.45 ug total RNA, yielded TCR beta cDNA made with a constant-region primer. Libraries for TCR beta were built through three nested multiplex PCR rounds, which together made up a slightly modified ARM-PCR procedure. Rounds one and two of PCR, each of about 10 cycles, were primed with TRBV1-TRBV30 forward primers and a C-beta reverse primer. One entry per CDR3 protein results from TCRdb running MiXCR on the multiplex PCR reads. The table has fewer than 350,000 distinct CDR3 sequences, about 65% seen once. Material: peripheral blood. The origin of the receptors is a man aged 35 to 55 with primary liver carcinoma and hepatitis B virus infection.

The chain is built from TRBV2 and TRBJ1-3; D ambiguous. V lost 5 bases, J lost 1 base, and 12 bases lay in between. The CDR3 contains 15 residues. Germline V gene sequence: CDR1 SNHLY, CDR2 FYNNEI. CDR3 sequence: CASSKQRESGNTIYF. CDR3 nucleotide sequence: TGTGCCAGCAGTAAACAGCGAGAATCTGGAAACACCATATATTTT.

As concerns this clonotype: No conserved phenylalanine or tryptophan ends this CDR3, so it is likely a read error. V gene TRBV18 combines with J gene TRBJ2-3; 7 nucleotides align to TRBD2. The junction had 7 bases not matched to a gene; V was cut back by 2 bases and J by 2 bases. The germline CDR1 and CDR2 sequences are KGHSH and LQKENI. The CDR3 contains 16 residues. The CDR3 loop is CASSPTPAGLTDTQYL. The CDR3 DNA reads TGTGCCAGCTCACCAACCCCAGCGGGACTCACAGATACGCAGTATCTT.

This clonotype was seen ten or more times. The chain combines TRBV4-1 with TRBJ2-5; TRBD2 matches at 14 bases. The germline CDR1 and CDR2 sequences are MGHRA and YSYEKL. V was pared by 4 bases and J by 5 bases, with 12 bases of the junction left unmatched. The CDR3 has 18 residues. CDR3 loop: CASSPSRLAGGPTETQYF. The CDR3 DNA reads TGCGCCAGCAGCCCAAGTCGACTAGCGGGAGGGCCCACGGAGACCCAGTACTTC.

Note on this clonotype: A read error is possible here, since a much larger clone lies one base away. The J gene is TRBJ2-4, the V gene TRBV6-5; 9 bases line up with TRBD1. The CDR3 length is 14 residues. Germline V gene lookup returns CDR1 MNHEY and CDR2 SVGAGI. J lost 8 bases, V lost 5 bases, and 7 bases had no gene match. DNA for the CDR3: TGTGCCAGCAGTCCGCCGGGACAGGGACACATTCAGTACTTC. Its translation is CASSPPGQGHIQYF.

This clonotype was seen more than once but under ten times. This chain connects TRBV5-4 to TRBJ1-1, with D maybe TRBD1 (6 bases). V was shortened by 4 bases and J by 2 bases, with 18 bases between the two germline ends. This CDR3 has 16 residues. Germline loops: CDR1 SGHNT, CDR2 YYREEE (reference sequence). In DNA, the CDR3 is TGTGCCAGCAGCCCGATTGGGTTGACAGGAAACACTGAAGCTTTCTTT. This codes for CASSPIGLTGNTEAFF.

Comments on this clonotype: At one boundary the junction diverges from the germline segment, which might be a read error. The V gene is TRBV30, the J gene TRBJ2-7; 7 nucleotides align to TRBD2. The length of the CDR3 is 12 residues. Germline CDR1 reads GTSNPN; CDR2 reads SVGIG (reference sequence). The CDR3 nucleotides read TGTGCCGGGAGCGGGGCCACCTACGAGCAGTACTTC. As protein: CAGSGATYEQYF. Using reference TRBV30 and TRBJ2-7 for the parts outside the CDR3, the full variable domain is SQTIHQWPATLVQPVGSPLSLECTVEGTSNPNLYWYRQAAGRGLQLLFYSVGIGQISSEVPQNLSASRPQDRQFILSSKKLLLSDSGFYLCAGSGATYEQYFGPGTRLTVT.

Comment on this clonotype: The junction differs from germline at one of its ends, possibly a read error. The DNA for the CDR3 is TGCAGTGTTGCCATAGGGTCCTCCAATCAGCCCCAGCATTTT. Translation: CSVAIGSSNQPQHF. The V and J genes are TRBV29-1 and TRBJ1-5; D unclear. The CDR3 spans 14 residues. CDR1 SQVTM and CDR2 ANQGSEA come from the germline V gene.

V usage is TRBV12-3 or TRBV12-4 and J usage is TRBJ2-3; D remains unclear. The CDR3 length is 14 residues. The ends were cut back, 3 bases at V and 4 bases at J, with 11 bases in the middle. The CDR3 sequence is CASSFVSVADTQYF. The CDR3 nucleotides are TGTGCCAGCAGTTTTGTCTCAGTAGCAGATACGCAGTATTTT.

This clonotype was recorded a few times. The chain carries TRBV20-1 and TRBJ2-3; TRBD2 matches 7 bases. CDR1 and CDR2 from the germline V gene are DFQATT and SNEGSKA (reference sequence). V was pared by 0 bases and J by 5 bases, with 8 bases of the junction left unmatched. This CDR3 spans 15 amino acids. The CDR3, as DNA: TGCAGTGCTAGAGATGTGGGAGGGCGGATAGATACGCAGTATTTT. Protein sequence: CSARDVGGRIDTQYF.

This clonotype came up many times. The gene calls are TRBV29-1 and TRBJ2-2, with D possibly matching TRBD1 (6 bases). Germline CDR1 is SQVTM and CDR2 is ANQGSEA. Trimming left V 5 bases short and J 3 bases short, with 13 bases between. This CDR3 has 14 amino acids. The CDR3 is CSVNVAGDTGELFF. CDR3 coding DNA: TGCAGCGTTAACGTGGCAGGGGACACCGGGGAGCTGTTTTTT.

On this clonotype itself: Being one base from a much bigger clone, this may be a read error. The chain is built from TRBV4-2 and TRBJ1-1; D gene unclear. The germline gives CDR1 LGHNA, CDR2 YNFKEQ. Trimming pared 4 bases from V and 4 bases from J, leaving 13 bases between. The CDR3 is 14 amino acids. CDR3 sequence reads: CASSPLAVSTEAFF. The CDR3, as DNA: TGTGCCAGCAGCCCCCTGGCGGTGAGCACTGAAGCTTTCTTT.

A note on this clonotype: A read error may explain this, as a much larger clone is one base away. The chain is built from TRBV6-5 and TRBJ1-1; D not resolved. V gave up 3 bases and J gave up 11 bases, with 10 bases separating them. The CDR3 sequence is 11 residues long. Germline V gene sequence: CDR1 MNHEY, CDR2 SVGAGI. The CDR3 DNA reads TGTGCCAGCAGTTATGAAGGGAGTGCTTTCTTT. This sequence encodes CASSYEGSAFF.

As regards this clonotype: A much larger clone lies a single base off, so this may be a read error. V gene TRBV12-3 or TRBV12-4 combines with J gene TRBJ1-1; D is ambiguous. CDR3 length: 15 residues. CDR3 sequence reads: CARSLGPSRNTEAFF. The CDR3 bases are TGTGCCAGGAGTTTAGGACCTTCAAGGAACACTGAAGCTTTCTTT.

A word on this clonotype: A clone one base away is much larger, so this may be a read error. The missing conserved phenylalanine or tryptophan at the end of this CDR3 makes a read error likely. V gene TRBV4-2 combines with J gene TRBJ2-2; D may correspond to TRBD1 or TRBD2 (6 bases each). The CDR3 contains 17 residues. V was clipped by 1 base and J by 3 bases, with 15 bases between them. CDR1 and CDR2 (germline): LGHNA, YNFKEQ. The CDR3 loop is CASSQVGGQGHTGELFL. The CDR3 DNA sequence: TGTGCCAGCAGCCAAGTTGGGGGGCAGGGCCACACCGGGGAGCTGTTTTTG.

On this clonotype itself: A read error is likely, as this CDR3 ends without the conserved phenylalanine or tryptophan. The genes are TRBV11-2 and TRBJ2-2; D gene ambiguous. The CDR3 has 14 residues. Germline values: CDR1 SGHAT, CDR2 FQNNGV. The DNA of the CDR3 is TGTGCCAGCAACTTAGTCTTGGGGTCCGGGGAGCTGTTTTCT. Amino acid sequence: CASNLVLGSGELFS.

The chain has TRBV6-2 or TRBV6-3 and TRBJ2-1; 8 bases align to TRBD2. CDR1 and CDR2 (germline): MNHEY, SVGEGT. Trimming at V came to 6 bases and at J to 12 bases, leaving 19 bases not matched to a gene. CDR3 length equals 16 residues. CDR3 loop: CASRTSSGSSYNVQFF. The CDR3 DNA sequence: TGTGCCAGCAGGACCTCAAGCGGGAGCTCCTACAACGTGCAGTTCTTC.

With respect to this clonotype: As the CDR3 is not closed by the conserved phenylalanine or tryptophan, this likely results from a read error. The chain employs TRBV14 and TRBJ2-3, with 12 bases fitting TRBD2. After removal of 0 bases from V and 5 bases from J, the junction contained 3 bases not matched to a gene. This CDR3 comprises 16 residues. Germline V gives CDR1 SGHDN, CDR2 FVKESK. The CDR3 is CASSQELAGGGDTQYL. The CDR3 nucleotides are TGTGCCAGCAGCCAAGAACTAGCGGGAGGTGGAGATACGCAGTATCTT.

The chain recombines TRBV6-1 with TRBJ2-7; TRBD1 is a possible D gene (6 bases). Germline loops: CDR1 MNHNS, CDR2 SASEGT. V lost 2 bases, J lost 6 bases, and 11 bases lay in between. The CDR3 is made up of 13 amino acids. For the CDR3, the DNA is TGTGCCAGCAGTGAAAAAGGGGGAAGCGAGCAGTACTTC. Amino acids: CASSEKGGSEQYF.

Worth noting for this clonotype: The junction differs from germline at one of its ends, possibly a read error. This chain joins TRBV6-5 and TRBJ2-7; 7 bases line up with TRBD1. The CDR3 is made up of 15 amino acids. The V gene's germline CDR1 is MNHEY and CDR2 SVGAGI. CDR3 DNA: TGTGCCAACAGTCGATCCGAACAGGGGATGTACGAGCAGTACTTC. It translates to CANSRSEQGMYEQYF.

This clonotype has ten or more counts. CDR3 region: CASSLDGGGNSPLHF. The DNA for the CDR3 is TGTGCCAGCAGCTTGGACGGTGGTGGTAATTCACCCCTCCACTTT. J is TRBJ1-6 and V is TRBV5-4; D remains ambiguous. The CDR3 contains 15 residues. Germline loops: CDR1 SGHNT, CDR2 YYREEE (reference sequence). V shed 0 bases and J shed 6 bases, with 10 bases lying between them.

About this clonotype itself: At one end the junction does not follow the germline gene, possibly because of a read error. DNA for the CDR3: TGTGTCAGCAGCTTAAGGACTTCGAACACCGGGGAGCTGTTTTTT. Amino acid sequence: CVSSLRTSNTGELFF. This chain links TRBV7-9 with TRBJ2-2; D possibly corresponds to TRBD2 (5 bases). Germline CDR1 SEHNR, CDR2 FQNEAQ (reference sequence). The CDR3 has 15 residues.

This clonotype was counted only a few times. With a much larger clone just one base away, this may be a read error. The gene calls are TRBV6-5 and TRBJ2-3; 7 bases are shared with TRBD1. The CDR3 runs 16 residues. V shed 5 bases, J shed 4 bases, and the junction held 12 bases outside the gene matches. Germline V gene data show CDR1 as MNHEY and CDR2 as SVGAGI. The CDR3 here is CASSGTGAGWSDTQYF. CDR3 coding DNA: TGTGCCAGCAGTGGAACAGGGGCCGGGTGGTCAGATACGCAGTATTTT.

This clonotype was seen ten or more times. This chain connects TRBV10-3 to TRBJ1-2; D is undetermined. V was clipped by 0 bases and J by 2 bases, with 10 bases between them. Germline CDR1 ENHRY, CDR2 SYGVKD. The CDR3 runs 15 residues. CDR3 sequence (DNA): TGTGCCATCAGTGAGTCTCACAGAGAGAACTATGGCTACACCTTC. This codes for CAISESHRENYGYTF.

A note on this clonotype: It may be a read error: a sequence one base away is much more abundant. The chain combines TRBV6-1 with TRBJ1-2; 12 bases match TRBD1. The CDR3 has 16 residues. Unmatched junction bases numbered 4, after V lost 1 base and J lost 4 bases. Germline assignment: CDR1 MNHNS and CDR2 SASEGT. The CDR3 protein is CASSEVAGQGAYGYTF. The DNA for the CDR3 is TGTGCCAGCAGTGAAGTAGCGGGACAGGGGGCCTATGGCTACACCTTC.

With regard to this clonotype: One end of the junction varies from germline; a read error may be responsible. V gene TRBV11-2 combines with J gene TRBJ2-2; D perhaps matches TRBD1 (5 bases). The CDR3 is 16 amino acids. Germline V gene sequence: CDR1 SGHAT, CDR2 FQNNGV. The CDR3 is CASSAGHSLNTRELFF. CDR3 in DNA: TGTGCCAGCAGCGCAGGACACTCCTTGAACACCAGGGAGCTGTTTTTT.

Sample share makes this clonotype medium-sized. The rearrangement joins TRBV11-2 to TRBJ2-1, with D maybe TRBD1 (6 bases). V shed 0 bases and J shed 7 bases, with 13 bases lying between them. In germline, CDR1 is SGHAT, CDR2 FQNNGV. There are 15 residues in the CDR3. The CDR3 nucleotides read TGTGCCAGCAGCTTAGATGTTCAGGGGACGAATGAGCAGTTCTTC. Protein sequence: CASSLDVQGTNEQFF.

For this clonotype: A much larger clone differs by one base, so this may be a read error. V is TRBV5-6 and J is TRBJ2-2; D not resolved. The CDR3 runs to 13 residues. Looked up from germline, CDR1 is SGHDT and CDR2 is YYEEEE. CDR3 residues: CANSPRNTGELFF. The CDR3 nucleotides are TGTGCCAACAGCCCCCGGAATACCGGGGAGCTGTTTTTT. The full variable domain, its missing parts supplied by reference TRBV5-6 and TRBJ2-2, is DAGVTQSPTHLIKTRGQQVTLRCSPKSGHDTVSWYQQALGQGPQFIFQYYEEEERQRGNFPDRFSGHQFPNYSSELNVNALLLGDSALYLCANSPRNTGELFFGEGSRLTVL.

Points on this clonotype: Just one base apart from a much larger clone, this may be a read error. The conserved phenylalanine or tryptophan is not found at the CDR3 terminus, so this likely reflects a read error. The chain joins TRBV10-3 to TRBJ2-7; 12 positions agree with TRBD2. The CDR3 sequence is 15 residues long. Germline CDR1 and CDR2: ENHRY and SYGVKD. Trimming removed 3 bases from V and 3 bases from J; junction bases left unmatched: 3. CDR3 coding DNA: TGTGCCATCAGTGATCCGGGACTAGCGGGCTACGAGCAGTACTAC. Translating it yields CAISDPGLAGYEQYY.

This chain connects TRBV5-1 to TRBJ1-2; 9 bases line up with TRBD1. Germline values: CDR1 SGHRS, CDR2 YFSETQ. V dropped 3 bases and J dropped 8; count of bases not matched to a gene: 2. This CDR3 is built from 12 residues. CDR3 sequence: CASSWTGVGYTF. CDR3 coding DNA: TGCGCCAGCAGCTGGACAGGGGTCGGCTACACCTTC.

The table lists this clonotype with a count of one. Its ends do not fully match the called genes, so a read error is possible. The V gene is TRBV11-2, the J gene TRBJ2-5, with 10 positions matching TRBD1. The CDR3 covers 16 residues. CDR1 is SGHAT, CDR2 FQNNGV, per germline. CDR3 DNA sequence: TGTGCCAGCAGCGCGGGACAGGGGCTTTACAAGGAGAGCCAGTACTTC. Its translation: CASSAGQGLYKESQYF.